The 29 T cell receptor beta chains reported below all come from one sample, sequenced in a study of graft-versus-host responses after intestinal transplantation. Generated by immunoSEQ multiplex PCR, the TCRdb table keeps only in-frame clones and is missing some. The table includes approximately 19,000 clones, approximately 40% detected once. Sequencing was performed on alloreactive CD4+ T cells from a mixed lymphocyte reaction culture, taken before intestinal transplant. The subset was: CFSE-low proliferating T cells sorted from approximately six-day pre-transplant mixed lymphocyte reaction (GvH or HvG direction). These receptors came from a human patient who received an intestinal transplant.

This clone was found a few times. The chain links TRBV6-5 to TRBJ1-2; no definite D call. The CDR3 has 12 amino acids. Per germline, CDR1 MNHEY and CDR2 SVGAGI. V lost 8 bases and J lost 0, with 7 bases in between. CDR3 amino acids: CASGRANYGYTF. Here the CDR3 DNA reads TGTGCCAGCGGAAGGGCTAACTATGGCTACACCTTC.

This chain links TRBV15 with TRBJ2-5, with 9 bases aligning to TRBD2. The CDR3 extends over 15 amino acids. Germline values: CDR1 LNHNV, CDR2 YYDKDF (reference sequence). V lost 3 bases, J lost 7 bases, and 9 bases stayed unmatched. CDR3 sequence (DNA): TGTGCCACCAGCAGCAGTCGAAGGCGGGGGGGGACCCAGTACTTC. It yields the protein CATSSSRRRGGTQYF.

The chain employs TRBV18 and TRBJ2-3; tentatively, D is TRBD2 (5 bases). This CDR3 has 18 amino acids. The germline CDR1 and CDR2 sequences are KGHSH and LQKENI. The ends were cut back, 2 bases at V and 2 bases at J, with 20 bases in the middle. CDR3 region: CASSPNRASPLITDTQYF. The DNA of the CDR3 is TGTGCCAGCTCACCAAACCGGGCTAGCCCACTCATCACAGATACGCAGTATTTT.

The chain links TRBV5-1 to TRBJ2-2; 11 bases match TRBD1. CDR3 length: 16 residues. Germline lookup yields CDR1 SGHRS and CDR2 YFSETQ. V was clipped by 4 bases and J by 3 bases; unmatched bases: 5. For the CDR3, the DNA is TGCGCCAGCAGCCCTCCGGGACAGGGGGACACCGGGGAGCTGTTTTTT. Translating gives CASSPPGQGDTGELFF.

This clone was seen a single time. The genes are TRBV7-2 and TRBJ1-5, with D possibly being TRBD1 (5 bases). This CDR3 has 17 residues. V lost 2 bases to trimming and J lost 2 bases, with 16 bases between them. Germline V lookup: CDR1 SGHTA, CDR2 FQGNSA. Here the CDR3 reads CASSLRGPGQGNQPQHF. The DNA for the CDR3 is TGTGCCAGCAGCTTAAGGGGACCAGGGCAGGGCAATCAGCCCCAGCATTTT.

J is TRBJ2-5 and V is TRBV2, with 15 nucleotides matching TRBD2. The CDR3 is 16 residues long. Looked up from germline, CDR1 is SNHLY and CDR2 is FYNNEI. V was pared by 7 bases and J by 5 bases, with 8 bases of the junction left unmatched. DNA of the CDR3: TGTGCCAGCACGCGGACTAGCGGGGGGGCCGGGGAGACCCAGTACTTC. Translated: CASTRTSGGAGETQYF.

The V gene is TRBV29-1, the J gene TRBJ1-2, with D perhaps TRBD1 (6 bases). The CDR3 runs 14 residues. Looked up from germline, CDR1 is SQVTM and CDR2 is ANQGSEA. V was clipped by 3 bases and J by 5 bases, with 16 bases between them. CDR3 coding DNA: TGCAGCGTTGATCTAGGGACAAGGGGATATGGCTACACCTTC. This translates into CSVDLGTRGYGYTF.

Only a few counts were recorded for this clone. The chain joins TRBV6-5 to TRBJ2-7; TRBD1 matches 9 bases. Trimming removed 5 bases from V and 3 bases from J; junction bases left unmatched: 8. CDR3 size: 15 residues. Germline-derived CDR1 and CDR2 are MNHEY and SVGAGI. CDR3 sequence: CASSVRGQGGYEQYF. The CDR3 nucleotides are TGTGCCAGCAGTGTACGGGGACAGGGAGGCTACGAGCAGTACTTC.

This clone is deemed medium-sized. The chain recombines TRBV6-4 with TRBJ1-5; TRBD1 aligns across 7 bases. The germline gives CDR1 MRHNA, CDR2 SNTAGT. The CDR3 spans 15 residues. The J segment lost 6 bases and the V segment lost 2 bases, leaving 7 bases of the junction unmatched. In nucleotides, the CDR3 is TGTGCCAGCAGTGACAACAGGGGAGGGGGTCAGCCCCAGCATTTT. It specifies CASSDNRGGGQPQHF.

This clone was counted a few times. The chain uses TRBV5-6 and TRBJ1-5; possibly TRBD1 for D (5 bases). CDR1 and CDR2 (germline): SGHDT, YYEEEE. V was pared by 4 bases and J by 5 bases, with 13 bases between. This CDR3 spans 14 amino acids. The DNA for the CDR3 is TGTGCCAGCAGCCCAAGGGGATTGGATCAGCCCCAGCATTTT. Translating gives CASSPRGLDQPQHF. Full variable domain (rest looked up from reference TRBV5-6 and TRBJ1-5): DAGVTQSPTHLIKTRGQQVTLRCSPKSGHDTVSWYQQALGQGPQFIFQYYEEEERQRGNFPDRFSGHQFPNYSSELNVNALLLGDSALYLCASSPRGLDQPQHFGDGTRLSIL.

The DNA of the CDR3 is TGCAGCCTTGCAGCCGACAGGGCCACAGATACGCAGTATTTT. Translated: CSLAADRATDTQYF. The J gene is TRBJ2-3, the V gene TRBV29-1; 7 nucleotides align to TRBD1. The germline V gene encodes CDR1 SQVTM and CDR2 ANQGSEA. The V and J ends lost 8 bases and 2 bases, in that order; junction bases with no gene match: 10. This CDR3 region has 14 residues.

Here the CDR3 reads CASSSGGPEATYEQYF. As DNA, the CDR3 is TGTGCCAGCAGCTCTGGAGGGCCTGAGGCCACCTACGAGCAGTACTTC. The genes are TRBV7-6 and TRBJ2-7; a possible D gene is TRBD2 (6 bases). This CDR3 has 16 amino acids. CDR1 and CDR2 from the germline V gene are SGHVS and FNYEAQ. With 4 bases removed from V and 2 bases from J, the gap between germline ends came to 18 bases.

This clone was seen only a few times. The chain carries TRBV5-1 and TRBJ2-7; TRBD1 is a possible D gene (6 bases). Germline V gene sequence: CDR1 SGHRS, CDR2 YFSETQ. Trimming pared 4 bases from V and 0 bases from J, leaving 14 bases between. The CDR3 is 15 residues long. CDR3 loop: CASSAIRTASYEQYF. CDR3 nucleotides: TGCGCCAGCAGCGCGATAAGGACAGCCTCCTACGAGCAGTACTTC.

The chain joins TRBV6-5 to TRBJ1-4; D is unresolved. The CDR3 is made up of 15 amino acids. Germline assignment: CDR1 MNHEY and CDR2 SVGAGI. V lost 5 bases and J 4 bases, leaving 14 bases between the germline ends. CDR3 in DNA: TGTGCCAGCAGTCGGACGGGCAGGTTTAATGAAAAACTGTTTTTT. This translates into CASSRTGRFNEKLFF.

This clone has only one observation. The V gene is TRBV19, the J gene TRBJ1-1, with D uncertain. The CDR3 spans 15 residues. Germline assignment: CDR1 LNHDA and CDR2 SQIVND (reference sequence). The germline V and J ends were trimmed by 3 bases and 4 bases, with 15 bases remaining between them. The CDR3 protein is CASSIRPVSVTEAFF. For the CDR3, the DNA is TGTGCCAGTAGTATCCGTCCGGTTTCAGTCACTGAAGCTTTCTTT.

The chain carries TRBV28 and TRBJ1-3; D is unresolved. CDR1 MDHEN and CDR2 SYDVKM come from the germline V gene. CDR3 length: 12 amino acids. V lost 6 bases, J lost 4 bases, and 7 bases lay in between. CDR3 region: CASRWKGNTIYF. Written as DNA, the CDR3 is TGTGCCAGCAGGTGGAAAGGAAACACCATATATTTT.

This clone occurred once. The gene calls are TRBV4-2 and TRBJ2-3, with D unresolved. V was shortened by 3 bases and J by 2 bases, with 15 bases between the two germline ends. CDR3 length: 16 residues. Germline CDR1 LGHNA, CDR2 YNFKEQ. Here the CDR3 DNA reads TGTGCCAGCAGCCAGTCTCGGGTGGGCCCCACAGATACGCAGTATTTT. It specifies CASSQSRVGPTDTQYF.

This chain connects TRBV7-8 to TRBJ2-5, with D unclear. The CDR3 contains 15 residues. The germline V gene has CDR1 SGHVS and CDR2 FQNEAQ. Deletions cut 1 base from V and 6 bases from J, with 15 bases between. The CDR3 bases are TGTGCCAGCAGCTTAGAGGGCTCCACGGCGAAGACCCAGTACTTC. Its protein is CASSLEGSTAKTQYF. Based on the CDR3 plus reference TRBV7-8 and TRBJ2-5, the full variable domain is GAGVSQSPRYKVAKRGQDVALRCDPISGHVSLFWYQQALGQGPEFLTYFQNEAQLDKSGLPSDRFFAERPEGSVSTLKIQRTQQEDSAVYLCASSLEGSTAKTQYFGPGTRLLVL.

This clone has more than one count but fewer than ten. The gene calls are TRBV7-8 and TRBJ1-1; 9 positions agree with TRBD1. After removal of 5 bases from V and 4 bases from J, the junction contained 2 bases not matched to a gene. The CDR3 is 13 residues long. Per germline, CDR1 SGHVS and CDR2 FQNEAQ. The CDR3 nucleotides are TGTGCCAGCAGCCTGGACAGGGGCACTGAAGCTTTCTTT. Encoded protein: CASSLDRGTEAFF.

The chain employs TRBV5-1 and TRBJ2-7, with no clear D. This CDR3 comprises 13 residues. Between the trimmed V and J ends, which lost 0 bases and 7 bases, there was a span of 11 bases. CDR1 SGHRS and CDR2 YFSETQ come from the germline V gene. The CDR3 reads CASSLGAGPEQYF. CDR3 nucleotide sequence: TGCGCCAGCAGCTTGGGGGCTGGGCCTGAGCAGTACTTC.

The CDR3 loop is CASSLAGGNEQYF. The CDR3 nucleotides are TGCGCCAGCAGCTTGGCGGGAGGGAACGAGCAGTACTTC. The chain joins TRBV5-1 to TRBJ2-7; TRBD2 agrees at 8 bases. The length of the CDR3 is 13 residues. Looked up from germline, CDR1 is SGHRS and CDR2 is YFSETQ. V dropped 0 bases and J dropped 5; count of bases not matched to a gene: 1.

This clone came up a few times. The chain employs TRBV5-6 and TRBJ2-3; perhaps D is TRBD1 or TRBD2 (6 bases each). This CDR3 contains 14 residues. Per germline, CDR1 SGHDT and CDR2 YYEEEE. Deletions cut 4 bases from V and 2 bases from J, with 11 bases between. DNA of the CDR3: TGTGCCAGCAGCCCAAGGGGGGCCACAGATACGCAGTATTTT. Its translation: CASSPRGATDTQYF.

The chain couples TRBV5-6 to TRBJ1-2, with 11 nucleotides matching TRBD1. J gave up 4 bases and V 3 bases, and 2 bases lay outside the gene matches. This CDR3 spans 14 amino acids. The germline CDR1 and CDR2 sequences are SGHDT and YYEEEE. The CDR3 region has the DNA TGTGCCAGCAGCTCGGACAGGGGGCTCTATGGCTACACCTTC. Translation gives CASSSDRGLYGYTF.

The chain links TRBV7-2 to TRBJ2-7; unclear D gene. The CDR3 runs 12 residues. The ends were cut back, 5 bases at V and 1 base at J, with 6 bases in the middle. Germline V CDR1 and CDR2: SGHTA, FQGNSA. The CDR3 nucleotides are TGTGCCAGCAGCCTAATTTCCTACGAGCAGTACTTC. It is translated as CASSLISYEQYF.

This chain connects TRBV2 to TRBJ2-5; D not certain. The CDR3 runs 14 residues. Trimming removed 7 bases at V and 7 bases at J, with 19 bases between. Germline V CDR1 and CDR2: SNHLY, FYNNEI. Here the CDR3 DNA reads TGTGCCAGCACTCGCCCGGGCCGGAAAGGGACCCAGTACTTC. This gives the protein CASTRPGRKGTQYF. The full variable domain, completed using reference TRBV2 and TRBJ2-5, is EPEVTQTPSHQVTQMGQEVILRCVPISNHLYFYWYRQILGQKVEFLVSFYNNEISEKSEIFDDQFSVERPDGSNFTLKIRSTKLEDSAMYFCASTRPGRKGTQYFGPGTRLLVL.

This clone has more than one count but fewer than ten. The chain uses TRBV6-5 and TRBJ2-7; 8 nucleotides align to TRBD1. With V trimmed by 5 bases and J by 3 bases, 6 bases remained unmatched. The germline V gene has CDR1 MNHEY and CDR2 SVGAGI. The CDR3 spans 14 residues. CDR3 DNA: TGTGCCAGCAGTCATGGACAGGGCTACTACGAGCAGTACTTC. The encoded protein is CASSHGQGYYEQYF.

The V call is TRBV4-1, the J call TRBJ1-2; D unclear. The CDR3 runs 16 residues. CDR1 is MGHRA, CDR2 YSYEKL, per germline. The ends were cut back, 4 bases at V and 2 bases at J, with 17 bases in the middle. The CDR3: CASSPREKGLNYGYTF. CDR3 DNA sequence: TGCGCCAGCAGCCCCCGGGAAAAGGGTTTAAACTATGGCTACACCTTC.

This clone has just a few counts. The chain joins TRBV5-1 to TRBJ1-2; no definite D call. V was clipped by 2 bases and J by 8 bases, with 10 bases between them. The germline gives CDR1 SGHRS, CDR2 YFSETQ. The length of the CDR3 is 12 residues. In DNA, the CDR3 is TGCGCCAGCAGCTTTAGTGAGGGCGGCTACACCTTC. This sequence encodes CASSFSEGGYTF. Looking up the rest from reference TRBV5-1 and TRBJ1-2 gives the full variable domain: KAGVTQTPRYLIKTRGQQVTLSCSPISGHRSVSWYQQTPGQGLQFLFEYFSETQRNKGNFPGRFSGRQFSNSRSEMNVSTLELGDSALYLCASSFSEGGYTFGSGTRLTVV.

This clone was seen more than once but under ten times. The CDR3 loop reads CASKQLNQPQHF. DNA of the CDR3: TGTGCCAGCAAACAGCTCAATCAGCCCCAGCATTTT. The chain is built from TRBV6-1 and TRBJ1-5, with D unresolved. Looked up from germline, CDR1 is MNHNS and CDR2 is SASEGT. This CDR3 region has 12 residues. The V end was cut by 7 bases, the J end by 3 bases, with 7 bases between.